A single TCR beta chain is shown here with its context. These data come from a study of T cells in Graves' hyperthyroidism and ophthalmopathy. Germline CDR1 reads ENHRY; CDR2 reads SYGVKD. Between the trimmed V and J ends, which lost 1 base and 3 bases, there was a span of 9 bases. The CDR3 has 15 residues. Amplification of TCR beta CDR3 regions was performed using RNA transcripts as template. The HTBI primer set was used in a first-round RT-PCR of the TCR CDR3. Each CDR3 protein gets one entry after TCRdb re-called the multiplex PCR reads with MiXCR. The data contain approximately 870,000 distinct CDR3 sequences, roughly 40% of them singletons. Graves' hyperthyroidism was deemed stable absent ophthalmopathy progression within 18 months. PBMCs came from 8.5 to 10 ml fresh peripheral blood.

The sample consisted of blood. The TCR originated in a young man with Graves' hyperthyroidism. The chain uses TRBV10-3 and TRBJ2-2; no reliable D call. CDR3 in amino acids: CAISELGPDTGELFF. For the CDR3, the DNA is TGTGCCATCAGTGAGTTAGGACCAGACACCGGGGAGCTGTTTTTT.